This T cell receptor beta chain was identified during a study of monozygotic twins with cystic fibrosis. Study-wide points: The repertoire was suggested to be naive-dominated, clonality median 0.0095.

V lost 5 bases, J lost 1 base, and 11 bases lay in between. Germline-derived CDR1 and CDR2 are SGHTA and FQGNSA. The CDR3 has 15 amino acids. Note on this clone: What it binds is not known.

Assay: immunoSEQ multiplex PCR; the TCRdb copy retains only in-frame clones and omits some. The repertoire has about 32,000 clones, 80% to 95% of them found once; the top ten carry about 0.89%. Sequenced sample: blood. The TCR comes from a girl under 10 years old with cystic fibrosis. The chain is built from TRBV7-2 and TRBJ2-2; maybe TRBD1 (5 bases). For the CDR3, the DNA is TGTGCCAGCAGCCCCCGACAGAGGAACACCGGGGAGCTGTTTTTT. Its protein product is CASSPRQRNTGELFF.